The TCR beta chain under discussion was sequenced for a study of Graves' ophthalmopathy and Graves' hyperthyroidism (dated by TCRdb to 2016 to 2019). Describing the broader study: Peripheral blood was collected at initial diagnosis, prior to any treatment. The study used TCR beta repertoire signatures to distinguish Graves' ophthalmopathy from Graves' hyperthyroidism and to predict progression to ophthalmopathy. In total, 120 to 150 blood samples were TCR-sequenced: some 43 ophthalmopathy, some 75 hyperthyroidism and about 17 hyperthyroidism-to-ophthalmopathy patients. To explore V-J signatures that separate ophthalmopathy from hyperthyroidism, a discovery set of about 100 patients was enrolled, consisting of 40 to 45 with ophthalmopathy and fewer than 60 with stable hyperthyroidism. For independent validation, a separate cohort was made up of 18 hyperthyroidism patients plus 17 patients who later progressed from hyperthyroidism to ophthalmopathy. In over 5 hyperthyroidism patients, the T-cell repertoire of thyroid tissue was compared with the T-cell repertoire of blood. Once sampling was done, hyperthyroidism patients were given methimazole at a starting dose of 30 mg daily, while ophthalmopathy patients were given high-dose intravenous methylprednisolone. The roughly 100 discovery patients were randomly split 7:3 into training and test sets.

Points on this clonotype: No antigen is known for it. Base qualities are not provided; no much larger clone lies one nucleotide away.

Results the study describes overall, beyond this receptor: In validation, the model predicted ophthalmopathy progression with about 70% sensitivity and less than 80% specificity; some 13 predicted patients were CT-confirmed with GO in a median of 6.5 months. In cross-validation, the 13-signature model distinguished ophthalmopathy from stable hyperthyroidism with around 90% sensitivity and around 83% specificity, while in the test set the corresponding values were around 79% and 71%. Among expanded thyroid clonotypes with frequency above 0.001, most also showed up in blood, which suggests that blood repertoires may reflect the thyroid immune response. Sample size was not predetermined statistically, and investigators were not blinded to group allocation.

Stable hyperthyroidism was defined as no progression to ophthalmopathy within 18 months of follow-up. Hyperthyroidism patients were newly diagnosed, were aged 18 to 65 years, and had a disease duration under 2 months. Patients with other autoimmune diseases, uncontrolled infections, pregnancy or lactation were excluded. Diagnosis was based on clinical symptoms, serum thyroxine, TRAb, thyroid ultrasound and orbital computed tomography. Ficoll-Paque density gradient centrifugation was used to isolate PBMCs from under 11 ml of fresh peripheral blood. Total RNA was extracted using Trizol reagent, and RNA quality was checked on an Agilent 2100 Bioanalyzer. For repertoire sequencing, the TCR beta CDR3 regions were amplified from RNA transcripts. The first round was an RT-PCR using HTBI primers with the Qiagen OneStep RT-PCR kit, and this first round was followed by a second-round multiplex PCR, then size selection and purification. The libraries underwent paired-end sequencing with 100 bp reads on an Illumina HiSeq2000. The source study handled its data this way. SOAPnuke was used to process the reads, removing any read that contained adapters or uncalled bases, had a mean Phred below 15, or lacked an exact match to the constant primer or identifier. COPE v1.2.5 was used to merge the high-quality paired reads. Each unique nucleotide sequence was defined as a clonotype, and clonotypes were aligned to IMGT TRB V, D and J references with MiTCR v1.1. The analysis was limited to V-J combinations with a frequency above 0.0001, which together covered 98% to 99.2% of repertoires. For each V-J combination, a TCR clonal expansion and chaos score was defined as F50 clonal expansion divided by the chaos observed in the TCRdist matrix. Features were reduced by Welch's t-statistics and random forest to 10 to 15 V-J combinations, which fed a naive Bayes classifier. Thyroid-blood repertoire similarity was quantified with the Morisita-Horn index. The raw public data were reprocessed by TCRdb itself: fastp quality trimming at Q25, MiXCR clonotype calling, in-frame beta chains only. Records with the same CDR3 protein are collapsed into one entry carrying the most frequent genes and DNA. In this record, the V and J calls reflect TCRdb's handling and not the investigators' own analysis. The sample table records about 380,000 distinct CDR3 sequences; 15% to 17% of these occur just once. The top ten clonotypes cover around 6.6% of the sample.

V gives up 5 bases and J gives up 9 bases, and the segment between their germline ends measures 16 bases. The CDR3 holds 13 amino acids from the cysteine to the phenylalanine. The entry retains the CDR3 DNA only, 39 bases that are in frame from base 1. The chain employs TRBV12-3 or TRBV12-4 and TRBJ1-2; the D gene is not confidently resolved. This receptor was obtained from a woman aged 18-30 years with stable Graves' hyperthyroidism. Donor details come from another sample of the same person, matched by shared clones. Input material: peripheral blood. The CDR3 region: CASSTPDGSSYTF. The DNA sequence follows: TGTGCCAGCAGTACACCGGATGGGAGTAGCTACACCTTC.